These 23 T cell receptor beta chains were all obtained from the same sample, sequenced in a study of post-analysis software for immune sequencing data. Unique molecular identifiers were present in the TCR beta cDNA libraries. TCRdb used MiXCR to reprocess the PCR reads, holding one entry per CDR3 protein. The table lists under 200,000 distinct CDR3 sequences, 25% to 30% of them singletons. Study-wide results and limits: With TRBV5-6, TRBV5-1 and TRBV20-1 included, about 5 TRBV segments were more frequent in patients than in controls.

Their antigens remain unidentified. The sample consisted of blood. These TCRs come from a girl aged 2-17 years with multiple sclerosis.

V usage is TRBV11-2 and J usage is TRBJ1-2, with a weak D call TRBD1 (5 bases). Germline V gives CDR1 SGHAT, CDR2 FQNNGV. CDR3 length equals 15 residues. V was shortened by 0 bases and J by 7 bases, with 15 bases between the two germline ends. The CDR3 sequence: CASSLDPTRAVGYTF. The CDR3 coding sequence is TGTGCCAGCAGCTTAGACCCCACCAGGGCGGTTGGCTACACCTTC.

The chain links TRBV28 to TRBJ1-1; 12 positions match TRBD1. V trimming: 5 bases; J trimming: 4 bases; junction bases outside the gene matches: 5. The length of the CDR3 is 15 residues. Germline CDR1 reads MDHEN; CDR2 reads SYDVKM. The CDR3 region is CASSPGTGGGTEAFF. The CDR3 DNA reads TGTGCCAGCAGTCCCGGGACAGGGGGCGGCACTGAAGCTTTCTTT.

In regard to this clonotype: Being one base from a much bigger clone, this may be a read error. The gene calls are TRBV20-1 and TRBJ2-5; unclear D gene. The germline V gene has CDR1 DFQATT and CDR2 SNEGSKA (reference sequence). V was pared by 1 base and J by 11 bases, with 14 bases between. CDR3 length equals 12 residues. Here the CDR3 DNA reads TGCAGTGCTAGAGTGGCGAAGAGTGAGCAGTACTTC. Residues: CSARVAKSEQYF.

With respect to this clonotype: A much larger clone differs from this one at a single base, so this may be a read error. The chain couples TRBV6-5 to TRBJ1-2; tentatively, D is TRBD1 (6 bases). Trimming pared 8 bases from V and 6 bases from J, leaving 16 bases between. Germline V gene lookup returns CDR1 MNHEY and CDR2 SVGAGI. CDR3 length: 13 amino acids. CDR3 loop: CASGSGTFNGYTF. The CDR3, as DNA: TGTGCCAGCGGCTCCGGGACATTCAATGGCTACACCTTC.

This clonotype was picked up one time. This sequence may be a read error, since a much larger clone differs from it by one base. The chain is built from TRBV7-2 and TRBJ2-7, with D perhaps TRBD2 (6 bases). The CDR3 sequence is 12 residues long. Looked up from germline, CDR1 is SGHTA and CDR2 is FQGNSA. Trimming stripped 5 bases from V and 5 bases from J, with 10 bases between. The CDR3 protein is CASSLRLDEQYF. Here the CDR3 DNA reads TGTGCCAGCAGCCTTAGACTAGACGAGCAGTACTTC.

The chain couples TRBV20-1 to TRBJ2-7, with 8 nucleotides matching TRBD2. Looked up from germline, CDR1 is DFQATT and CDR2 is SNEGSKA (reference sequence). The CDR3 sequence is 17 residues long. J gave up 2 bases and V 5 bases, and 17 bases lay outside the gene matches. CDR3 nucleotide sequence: TGCAGTGCTTTCGCAACAGCGGGAGTACGTGAGGCCTACGAGCAGTACTTC. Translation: CSAFATAGVREAYEQYF.

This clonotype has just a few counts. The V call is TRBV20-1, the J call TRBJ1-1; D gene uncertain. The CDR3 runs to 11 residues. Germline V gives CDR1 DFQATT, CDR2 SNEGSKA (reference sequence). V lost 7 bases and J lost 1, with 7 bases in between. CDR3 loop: CSGYGNTEAFF. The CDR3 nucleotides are TGCAGTGGATACGGGAACACTGAAGCTTTCTTT.

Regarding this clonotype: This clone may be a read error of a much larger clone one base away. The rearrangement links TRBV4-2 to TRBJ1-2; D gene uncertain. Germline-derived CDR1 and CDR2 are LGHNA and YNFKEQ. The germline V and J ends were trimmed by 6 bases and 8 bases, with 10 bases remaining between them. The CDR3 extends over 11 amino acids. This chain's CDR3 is CASRGDEGYTF. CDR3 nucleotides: TGTGCCAGCAGAGGTGACGAGGGCTACACCTTC.

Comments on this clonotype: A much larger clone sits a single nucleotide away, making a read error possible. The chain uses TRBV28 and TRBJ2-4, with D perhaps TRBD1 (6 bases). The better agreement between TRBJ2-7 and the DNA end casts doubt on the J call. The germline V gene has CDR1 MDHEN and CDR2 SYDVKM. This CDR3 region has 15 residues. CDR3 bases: TGTGTCAGCAGTTTATGGGTTGACAGGATCTACGAGCAGTACTTC. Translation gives CVSSLWVDRIYEQYF.

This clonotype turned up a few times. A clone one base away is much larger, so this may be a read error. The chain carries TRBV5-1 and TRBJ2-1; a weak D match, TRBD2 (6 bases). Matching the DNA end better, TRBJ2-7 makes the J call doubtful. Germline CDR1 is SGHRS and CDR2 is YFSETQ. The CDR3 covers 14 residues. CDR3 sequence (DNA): TGCGCCAGCAGCCCGGGGGACTCCTACAATGAGCAGTACTTC. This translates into CASSPGDSYNEQYF.

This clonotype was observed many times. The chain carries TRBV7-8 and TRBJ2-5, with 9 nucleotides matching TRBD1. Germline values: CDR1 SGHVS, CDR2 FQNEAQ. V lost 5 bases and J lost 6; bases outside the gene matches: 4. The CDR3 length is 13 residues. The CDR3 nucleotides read TGTGCCAGCAGCGAAGGGACAGGGCAGACCCAGTACTTC. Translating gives CASSEGTGQTQYF.

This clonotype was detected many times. CDR3 DNA sequence: TGCAGTGCGCGACTCCTGGGCCAGCCCCAGCATTTT. The encoded protein is CSARLLGQPQHF. The V and J genes are TRBV20-1 and TRBJ1-5, with D unclear. Trimming took off 6 bases at V and 7 bases at J, with 13 bases between the two ends. There are 12 residues in the CDR3. CDR1 DFQATT and CDR2 SNEGSKA come from the germline V gene (reference sequence).

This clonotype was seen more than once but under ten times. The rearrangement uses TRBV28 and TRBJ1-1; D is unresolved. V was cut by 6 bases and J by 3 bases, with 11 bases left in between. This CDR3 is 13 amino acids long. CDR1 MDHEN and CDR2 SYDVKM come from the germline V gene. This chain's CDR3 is CASSSPQDTEAFF. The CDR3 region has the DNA TGTGCCAGCAGCTCTCCTCAGGACACTGAAGCTTTCTTT.

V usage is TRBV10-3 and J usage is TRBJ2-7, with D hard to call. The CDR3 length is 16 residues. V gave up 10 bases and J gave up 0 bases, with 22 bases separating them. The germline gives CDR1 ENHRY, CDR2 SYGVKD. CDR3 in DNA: TGTGCCACCAGCAAAATAACAGAAGACGACTCCTACGAGCAGTACTTC. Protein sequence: CATSKITEDDSYEQYF.

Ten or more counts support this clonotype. Written as DNA, the CDR3 is TGTGCCAGCAGCCCTCAGGGTTCCGGTCAGCCCCAGCATTTT. Encoded protein: CASSPQGSGQPQHF. The chain combines TRBV9 with TRBJ1-5; maybe TRBD1 (5 bases). The ends were cut back, 4 bases at V and 6 bases at J, with 14 bases in the middle. The CDR3 is made up of 14 amino acids. The V gene's germline CDR1 is SGDLS and CDR2 YYNGEE. Full variable domain (outside the CDR3, taken from reference TRBV9 and TRBJ1-5): DSGVTQTPKHLITATGQRVTLRCSPRSGDLSVYWYQQSLDQGLQFLIQYYNGEERAKGNILERFSAQQFPDLHSELNLSSLELGDSALYFCASSPQGSGQPQHFGDGTRLSIL.

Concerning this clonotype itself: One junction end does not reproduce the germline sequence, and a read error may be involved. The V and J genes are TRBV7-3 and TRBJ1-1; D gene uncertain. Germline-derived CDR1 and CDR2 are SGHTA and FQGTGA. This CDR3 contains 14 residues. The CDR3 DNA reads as TGTGCCGGCAGCCCCGCCGGGAACCCCGGGTTGGCTTTCTTT. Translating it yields CAGSPAGNPGLAFF.

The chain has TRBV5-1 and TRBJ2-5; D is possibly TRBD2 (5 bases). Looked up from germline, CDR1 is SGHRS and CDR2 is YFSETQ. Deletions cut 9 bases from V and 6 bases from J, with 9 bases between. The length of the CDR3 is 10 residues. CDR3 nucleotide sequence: TGCGCCAACAGAGGGAAGACCCAGTACTTC. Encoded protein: CANRGKTQYF. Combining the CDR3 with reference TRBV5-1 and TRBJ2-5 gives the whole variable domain KAGVTQTPRYLIKTRGQQVTLSCSPISGHRSVSWYQQTPGQGLQFLFEYFSETQRNKGNFPGRFSGRQFSNSRSEMNVSTLELGDSALYLCANRGKTQYFGPGTRLLVL.

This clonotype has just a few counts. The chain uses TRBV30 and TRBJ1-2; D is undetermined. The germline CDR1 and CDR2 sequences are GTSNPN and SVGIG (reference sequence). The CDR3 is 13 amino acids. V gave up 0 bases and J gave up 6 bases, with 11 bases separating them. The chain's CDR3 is CAWSVGGNHGYTF. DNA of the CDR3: TGTGCCTGGAGTGTAGGAGGGAACCATGGCTACACCTTC.

Here the CDR3 DNA reads TGTGCCACCAAGCTTGGGTGGGGGGCTGTGGGGACCCAGTACTTC. Translating it yields CATKLGWGAVGTQYF. The chain carries TRBV15 and TRBJ2-5; D is possibly TRBD1 or TRBD2 (6 bases each). With 7 bases removed from V and 7 bases from J, the gap between germline ends came to 22 bases. The CDR3 is made up of 15 amino acids. Looked up from germline, CDR1 is LNHNV and CDR2 is YYDKDF (reference sequence).

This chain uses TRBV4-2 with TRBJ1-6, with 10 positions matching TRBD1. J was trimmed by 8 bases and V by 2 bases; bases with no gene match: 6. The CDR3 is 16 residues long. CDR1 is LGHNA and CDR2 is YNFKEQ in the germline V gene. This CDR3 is CASSQKTGTGDSPLHF. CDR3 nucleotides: TGTGCCAGCAGCCAAAAAACCGGGACAGGGGATTCACCCCTCCACTTT.

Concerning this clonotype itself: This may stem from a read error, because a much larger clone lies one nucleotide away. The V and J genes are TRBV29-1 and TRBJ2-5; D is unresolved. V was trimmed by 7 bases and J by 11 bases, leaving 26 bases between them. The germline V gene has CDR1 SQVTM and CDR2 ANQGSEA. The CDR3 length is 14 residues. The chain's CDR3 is CSALTNNFPYGQYF. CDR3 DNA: TGCAGCGCCCTCACAAATAACTTTCCCTACGGGCAGTACTTC.

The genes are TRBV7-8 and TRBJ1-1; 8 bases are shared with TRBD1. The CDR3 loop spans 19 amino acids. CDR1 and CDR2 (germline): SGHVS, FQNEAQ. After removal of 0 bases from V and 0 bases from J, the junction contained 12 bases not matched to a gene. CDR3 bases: TGTGCCAGCAGCTTAGCGCCGGCTGGGGGGACAGGCATGAACACTGAAGCTTTCTTT. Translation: CASSLAPAGGTGMNTEAFF.

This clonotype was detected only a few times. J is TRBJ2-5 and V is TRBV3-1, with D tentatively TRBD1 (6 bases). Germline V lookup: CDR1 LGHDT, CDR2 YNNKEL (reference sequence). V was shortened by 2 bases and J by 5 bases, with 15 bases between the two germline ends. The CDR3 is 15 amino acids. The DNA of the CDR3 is TGTGCCAGCAGCCAATCGACAGGAATGGGGGAGACCCAGTACTTC. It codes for CASSQSTGMGETQYF.